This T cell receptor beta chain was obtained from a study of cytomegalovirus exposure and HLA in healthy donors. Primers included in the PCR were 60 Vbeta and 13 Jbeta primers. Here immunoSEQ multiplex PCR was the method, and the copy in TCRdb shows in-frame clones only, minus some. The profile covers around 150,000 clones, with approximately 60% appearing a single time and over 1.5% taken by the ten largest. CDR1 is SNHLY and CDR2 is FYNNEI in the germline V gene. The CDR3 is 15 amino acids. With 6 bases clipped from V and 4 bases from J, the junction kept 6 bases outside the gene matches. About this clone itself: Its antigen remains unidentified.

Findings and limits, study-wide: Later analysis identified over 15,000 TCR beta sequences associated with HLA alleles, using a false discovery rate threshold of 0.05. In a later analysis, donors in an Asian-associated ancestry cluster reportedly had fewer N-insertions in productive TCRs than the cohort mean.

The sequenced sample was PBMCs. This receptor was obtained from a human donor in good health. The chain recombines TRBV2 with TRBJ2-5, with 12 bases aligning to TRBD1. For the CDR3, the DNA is TGTGCCAGCAGGGGGGACAGGGGGCTAGGAGAGACCCAGTACTTC. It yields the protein CASRGDRGLGETQYF.